This T cell receptor (beta chain) appears in the sequencing data of a study of cytomegalovirus exposure and HLA in healthy donors (TCRdb year 2017). Context from the whole study: According to an earlier analysis of a few hundred of the donors, about 190 million T cells yielded over 100 million unique TCR beta sequences and 276 Gb of sequence data. An early release that covered about 640 HLA-typed donors contained approximately 320 gigabases of sequencing data and tens of millions of unique TCR sequences. Among the approximately 400 genotyped donors, 75% to 90% belonged to the genetic ancestry cluster associated with self-reported Caucasian donors. The study aimed to test whether cataloging public T cell receptors could reveal signatures of past pathogen exposure. Using immunosequencing, the study profiled T cell repertoires from 500 to 800 subjects and related those repertoires to cytomegalovirus serostatus. Besides the first cohort of 500 to 700 subjects, a separate validation cohort made up of over a hundred different subjects was used. High-throughput TCR immunosequencing, statistical association of individual TCRs with disease status, and machine learning were combined to predict cytomegalovirus infection status. To study patterns of TCR occurrence, a later analysis re-analyzed previously published TCR beta repertoires from 666 donors and added high-resolution HLA genotyping. The later analysis used no new phenotypic data to find candidate immune exposures, relying instead on TCR beta sequences and their occurrence across donors. An earlier analysis of several hundred of the donors applied high-throughput TCR beta sequencing to assess whether each TCR beta V gene segment acted as functional or pseudogenic. Donor age, sex, ethnicity and CMV serostatus were compiled together with the repertoire data. A later genetic analysis took genome-wide SNP genotypes for about three fifths of the roughly 700 donors and used that subset as a discovery cohort. All discovery cohort repertoires had been generated on a single sequencing platform. HLA typing covered class I and class II loci at four-digit resolution. Typing coverage varied by locus: roughly 629-640 donors for A, B, C, DRB1 and DQB1; roughly 500 for DQA1; around 610 for DPA1; approximately 470 for DPB1. Because of strong linkage in the cohort, roughly five DR-DQ haplotypes were treated as single units for association and clustering. Among roughly 370 genotyped donors of the cohort, an average of about 240,000 unique TCR beta nucleotide sequences were sequenced per donor, roughly 18% of them non-productive.

A remark on this clone: Its antigen is currently not known. Nothing much larger sits one base from this clone, and base qualities are not available.

What the study reported, not specific to this receptor: According to a later analysis, most CMV-associated TCR beta chains appeared to be HLA-restricted, and the HLA associations seemed to be driven largely by CMV exposure. A further reported finding was that TCR beta sequences accurately predicted the HLA-A and HLA-B alleles for most subjects in the first cohort. Because some donors lacked HLA typing at each locus, the association tests relied only on the typed subset. For the cohort, immune exposure information was limited to CMV serostatus. In an earlier analysis of approximately 590 of the donors, most TCR beta V segments appeared in productive rearrangements about 87% or about 30% of the time, broadly matching IMGT annotations. A later analysis reported that several top co-occurrence clusters appeared linked to parvovirus B19, influenza, CMV and Epstein-Barr virus. An association between a missense DCLRE1C variant and V-gene and J-gene trimming of TCR beta chains was found in a later genetic analysis and replicated in an independent cohort. A later analysis found that TCR association rates varied across HLA loci, with DRB1 alleles showing the most associated TCRs and HLA-C alleles the fewest. Across donors, most TCR sequences were observed very rarely, whereas some public TCRs were present in many individuals. In both the original and validation cohorts, the classifier was reported to diagnose cytomegalovirus status with high specificity and sensitivity. When HLA alleles, especially DR and DQ, strongly co-occurred, attributing TCR associations to individual alleles was difficult. Presence/absence analyses assumed roughly uniform sequencing depth across donors, an assumption that may not hold. According to a later genetic analysis, donors in an Asian-associated ancestry cluster had fewer N-insertions in productive TCRs than the approximately 650-donor mean. A cluster of highly shared sequence variants was judged likely to represent a technical artifact of the sequencing pipeline. The authors suggested that the approach could potentially be generalized to other disease states and immunological phenotypes. In vitro tests confirmed that a few of the cytomegalovirus-associated TCR beta chains recognize cytomegalovirus antigens. The study gave a list of some 150 TCR beta chains associated with cytomegalovirus. Some IMGT-functional V segments, including TRBV6-2 and TRBV6-3, could not be told apart with the 87-base-pair reads, so those segments were excluded. Some 16 rarely observed V segments, including chromosome 9 orphons, were excluded from the earlier analysis of several hundred of the donors because counts were too low. In a later analysis, over 15,000 TCR beta sequences were associated with specific HLA alleles at a false discovery rate of 0.05. Correlated functional status among segregating V segments might be attributable to linkage disequilibrium, but an unknown experimental factor could not be ruled out. This cohort had only TCR beta chains sequenced, and the lack of alpha or paired-chain data limited which features could be detected. A later analysis found that HLA-associated TCR beta chains were more clonally expanded and had lower generation probabilities than equally common non-associated chains.

V is pared back by 3 bases and J by 8 bases, with 13 bases lying between the germline termini. CDR1 is given as MDHEN and CDR2 as SYDVKM, both from the germline V gene. The cysteine opens and the phenylalanine closes a CDR3 of 14 amino acids. The CDR3 DNA has 42 bases and is translated from base 1. In total, approximately 610 healthy bone marrow donors made up the cohort. At the time of sampling, all cohort members were nominally healthy, though unrecorded immune exposures were likely present. The donor was CMV seropositive and belonged to the group of 250 to 300 seropositive cohort members. Each donor provided a peripheral blood sample, and peripheral blood mononuclear cells were used for TCR beta sequencing. The Qiagen DNeasy Blood Extraction Kit was used to extract genomic DNA from the blood cell samples. Library generation was performed with the immunoSEQ multiplex PCR assay. A mixture of 60 forward primers for TCR Vbeta segments and 13 reverse primers for TCR Jbeta segments was used in the multiplex PCR. The CDR3 region of rearranged TCR beta genes was amplified from genomic DNA with a multiplex PCR assay. Amplified TCR beta libraries were sequenced as 87-base-pair reads on the Illumina HiSeq System. The original pipeline was this. A later analysis tallied 75 million to 95 million unique TCR beta chains across the 666 repertoires, and approximately 12 million of those chains were shared by two or more donors. Raw reads were error-corrected and collapsed into unique sequences by a nearest-neighbor algorithm in which closely related sequences were merged to remove PCR and sequencing errors. To assign V, D and J gene segments, CDR3 sequences were aligned to IMGT reference sequences. For a sequence to be retained, a match of at least six nucleotides to both a V gene segment and a J gene segment was required. A rearrangement counted as productive if the CDR3 had no stop codons and remained in frame with V and J, and every other rearrangement counted as non-productive. Following IMGT convention, CDR3 was defined as the stretch from the second conserved V-encoded cysteine up to the conserved J-encoded phenylalanine. In an earlier analysis of some 550 of the donors, sequences lacking an unambiguous match to a single V gene segment were excluded. In an earlier analysis of around 590 of the donors, a V segment was called functional when productive rearrangements were above 56.7%, and segregating when the standard deviation between donors exceeded 5%. A statistical classification framework was built to diagnose cytomegalovirus status from the catalog of TCR beta chain sequences. In a later analysis, V and J genes were assigned by comparing TCR nucleotide sequences against IMGT/GENE-DB human TR gene sequences. A later analysis assigned CDR3 sequences and most-parsimonious VDJ recombination scenarios with the TCRdist pipeline. In a later analysis, every TCR beta chain was defined by the combination of its CDR3 amino acid sequence and its V-gene family, and reads without a unique V-gene family were dropped. To address suspected cross-contamination and a sequencing artifact, a later analysis removed a few hundred highly shared, low-generation-probability nucleotide sequences. In a later analysis, a clonal expansion index for each public chain was calculated from normalized within-repertoire ranks of inferred template counts. In a later analysis, generation probabilities were computed using a VDJ recombination model fitted to out-of-frame rearrangements, and the results were checked against IGoR. In a later analysis, TCR-TCR, TCR-HLA and TCR-CMV co-occurrence was scored with hypergeometric tests, and a repertoire-size bias correction was applied to TCR pairs. In a later analysis, false discovery rates were estimated by permuting HLA or CMV assignments 20 times. A later analysis grouped co-occurring TCRs with DBSCAN, adding TCRdist sequence similarity when clustering within HLA-allele-positive subsets. For co-occurrence clustering, repertoires with fewer than 30,000 or more than 120,000 public chains were excluded, along with roughly 5 repertoires with anomalous nucleotide sharing. The table comes from immuneACCESS by way of TCRdb, which keeps in-frame sequences with V and J called. Part of the clones is missing from these tables; in studies checked, under half for an unresolved V gene and the rest for unknown reasons. For V, J and clone size, that table is used; D and trimming come from the DNA. A total of over 150,000 clones appear in this sample, roughly 75% of them only once. Of the sample, 1% is held by the ten largest clones.

Sequencing was performed on PBMCs. Rearrangement joined TRBV28 to TRBJ1-4, with TRBD1 perhaps the D gene, on 6 matching bases. The TCR originated in a woman aged 50 to 65 in good health and CMV-seropositive. CDR3 loop: CASSFWLTGEKLFF. The DNA reads as follows: TGTGCCAGCAGTTTTTGGCTGACAGGAGAAAAACTGTTTTTT.